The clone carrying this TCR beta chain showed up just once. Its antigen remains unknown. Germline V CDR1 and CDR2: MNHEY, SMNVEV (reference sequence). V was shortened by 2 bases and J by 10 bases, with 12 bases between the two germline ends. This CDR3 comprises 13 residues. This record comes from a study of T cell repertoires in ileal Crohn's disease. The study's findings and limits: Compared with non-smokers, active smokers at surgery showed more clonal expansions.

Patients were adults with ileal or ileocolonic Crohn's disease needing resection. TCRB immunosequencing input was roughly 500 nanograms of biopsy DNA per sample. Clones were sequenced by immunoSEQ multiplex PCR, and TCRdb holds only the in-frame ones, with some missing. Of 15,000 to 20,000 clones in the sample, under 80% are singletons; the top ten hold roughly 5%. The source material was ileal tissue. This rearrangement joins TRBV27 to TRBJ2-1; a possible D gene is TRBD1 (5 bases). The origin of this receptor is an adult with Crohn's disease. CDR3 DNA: TGTGCCAGCAGTTTAAGGGGATTGGAGGAGCAGTTCTTC. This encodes CASSLRGLEEQFF.